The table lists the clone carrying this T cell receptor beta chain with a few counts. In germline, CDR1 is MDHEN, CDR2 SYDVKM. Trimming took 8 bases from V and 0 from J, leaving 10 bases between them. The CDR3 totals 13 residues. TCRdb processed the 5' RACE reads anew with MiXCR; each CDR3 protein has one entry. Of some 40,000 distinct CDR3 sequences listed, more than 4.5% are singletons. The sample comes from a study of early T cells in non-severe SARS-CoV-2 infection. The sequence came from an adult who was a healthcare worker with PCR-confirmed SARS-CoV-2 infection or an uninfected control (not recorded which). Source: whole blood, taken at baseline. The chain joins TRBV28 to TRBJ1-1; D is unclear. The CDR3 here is CASRGYMNTEAFF. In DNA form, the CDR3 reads TGTGCCAGCCGGGGATACATGAACACTGAAGCTTTCTTT.